The 23 T cell receptor beta chains below were found in one sample sequenced in a study of beta chain features in type 1 diabetes. What these receptors recognize is not known. Study-wide findings and caveats: Significant though moderate, a shortening of TCRB CDR3s appeared in all four CD4+ subsets of Type 1 diabetes patients.

Expressed TCRB transcripts got sequenced, as all isolated RNA was reverse transcribed. Method: immunoSEQ multiplex PCR; TCRdb's copy keeps in-frame clones and lacks some. Among 250,000 or so clones listed, about 15% were seen once. Sequenced sample: naive CD4+ T cells from blood. These receptors originate from a man younger than 45 with type 1 diabetes.

This clone was seen a few times. The chain employs TRBV12-5 and TRBJ2-2, with 9 positions matching TRBD1. The V and J ends lost 1 base and 6 bases, in that order; junction bases with no gene match: 6. The CDR3 runs to 16 residues. Germline CDR1 and CDR2: LGHNT and FRNRAP. CDR3: CASGLGGQGVSGELFF. Written as DNA, the CDR3 is TGTGCTAGTGGTTTGGGGGGACAGGGAGTATCCGGGGAGCTGTTTTTT.

This clone was counted between two and nine times. The chain couples TRBV5-6 to TRBJ1-2; no reliable D call. The CDR3 sequence is 15 residues long. V was pared by 0 bases and J by 2 bases, with 11 bases between. Germline V gene sequence: CDR1 SGHDT, CDR2 YYEEEE. The CDR3 bases are TGTGCCAGCAGCTTGGGTACTGGGCACAACTATGGCTACACCTTC. It is translated as CASSLGTGHNYGYTF.

The CDR3 DNA follows: TGCAGCGCAGGGACAGGGGCCAACACCGGGGAGCTGTTTTTT. This codes for CSAGTGANTGELFF. This chain uses TRBV29-1 with TRBJ2-2; 10 bases fit TRBD1. The CDR3 length is 14 residues. Trimming cost V 7 bases and J 2 bases; bases outside gene matches: 4. Germline loops: CDR1 SQVTM, CDR2 ANQGSEA.

The chain is built from TRBV5-6 and TRBJ1-1; 9 bases agree with TRBD1. J was trimmed by 5 bases and V by 0 bases; bases with no gene match: 5. CDR1 SGHDT and CDR2 YYEEEE come from the germline V gene. The CDR3 has 15 residues. CDR3 sequence: CASSLAGQGRTEAFF. CDR3 sequence (DNA): TGTGCCAGCAGCTTGGCCGGACAGGGGCGTACTGAAGCTTTCTTT.

This clone came up a few times. J is TRBJ1-1 and V is TRBV7-9; D not certain. V shed 1 base and J shed 0 bases, with 6 bases lying between them. Germline V gene sequence: CDR1 SEHNR, CDR2 FQNEAQ (reference sequence). This CDR3 comprises 14 residues. The CDR3 DNA reads TGTGCCAGCAGCTTAGTCCAGATGAACACTGAAGCTTTCTTT. As protein: CASSLVQMNTEAFF.

This clone was seen only a few times. The chain is built from TRBV7-9 and TRBJ2-7, with 7 bases that match TRBD1. Germline V gene data show CDR1 as SEHNR and CDR2 as FQNEAQ (reference sequence). The V segment lost 5 bases and the J segment 3 bases; nucleotides outside the gene matches: 10. This CDR3 has 15 residues. The CDR3, as DNA: TGTGCCAGCAGCCCGACAGGGATGGGCTTCTACGAGCAGTACTTC. Amino acid sequence: CASSPTGMGFYEQYF.

Only a few counts were recorded for this clone. The chain is built from TRBV11-2 and TRBJ2-6, with D tentatively TRBD1 (6 bases). Trimming cost V 5 bases and J 0 bases, with 11 bases left between them. The CDR3 consists of 16 residues. Germline V CDR1 and CDR2: SGHAT, FQNNGV. As DNA, the CDR3 is TGTGCCAGCAGCAACTCAGGGGCCTCTGGGGCCAACGTCCTGACTTTC. It encodes CASSNSGASGANVLTF.

This clone was counted only a few times. This chain connects TRBV15 to TRBJ2-3; 14 bases agree with TRBD2. V trimming: 6 bases; J trimming: 2 bases; junction bases outside the gene matches: 4. CDR1 is LNHNV and CDR2 is YYDKDF in the germline V gene (reference sequence). The CDR3 consists of 16 residues. For the CDR3, the DNA is TGTGCCACCAGGGGGACTAGCGGGGGATACACAGATACGCAGTATTTT. It is translated as CATRGTSGGYTDTQYF.

V gene TRBV30 combines with J gene TRBJ1-1; D gene unclear. V was clipped by 6 bases and J by 7 bases, with 12 bases between them. CDR1 GTSNPN and CDR2 SVGIG come from the germline V gene (reference sequence). The CDR3 is 11 residues long. For the CDR3, the DNA is TGTGCCTGCGCCATAGTGAATGAAGCTTTCTTT. Translation: CACAIVNEAFF.

This clone appeared a few times. J is TRBJ2-5 and V is TRBV30, with D possibly matching TRBD1 (6 bases). Germline lookup yields CDR1 GTSNPN and CDR2 SVGIG (reference sequence). With 5 bases removed from V and 0 bases from J, the gap between germline ends came to 16 bases. The CDR3 spans 15 residues. CDR3 residues: CAWGGGQENQETQYF. The CDR3 coding sequence is TGTGCCTGGGGTGGGGGCCAAGAGAACCAAGAGACCCAGTACTTC.

This chain connects TRBV29-1 to TRBJ2-3; 7 nucleotides line up with TRBD1. V shed 7 bases and J 4 bases; nucleotides not matched to a gene: 8. The V gene's germline CDR1 is SQVTM and CDR2 ANQGSEA. CDR3 length: 13 amino acids. CDR3 protein: CSGYRGQPDTQYF. As DNA, the CDR3 is TGCAGCGGATACCGGGGACAGCCAGATACGCAGTATTTT.

The V gene is TRBV7-9, the J gene TRBJ2-5; TRBD2 aligns across 11 bases. Germline CDR1 and CDR2: SEHNR and FQNEAQ (reference sequence). The CDR3 length is 13 residues. With V trimmed by 5 bases and J by 5 bases, 1 base remained unmatched. This CDR3 is CASSTSGSETQYF. The CDR3 DNA reads as TGTGCCAGCAGCACTAGCGGGAGCGAGACCCAGTACTTC.

This clone turned up a few times. CDR3 nucleotide sequence: TGTGCCAGCAGGACACTAGCGGGGCGCTACAATGAGCAGTTCTTC. Protein product: CASRTLAGRYNEQFF. The chain is built from TRBV11-2 and TRBJ2-1, with TRBD2 matching 10 bases. The J segment lost 3 bases and the V segment lost 6 bases, leaving 5 bases of the junction unmatched. Germline CDR1 reads SGHAT; CDR2 reads FQNNGV. The CDR3 consists of 15 residues.

This clone showed up just a few times. The chain joins TRBV29-1 to TRBJ2-7; 9 bases map to TRBD1. The CDR3 runs to 13 residues. V dropped 6 bases and J dropped 7; count of bases not matched to a gene: 10. Germline V gene data show CDR1 as SQVTM and CDR2 as ANQGSEA. The chain's CDR3 is CSVDGTGSSEQYF. The CDR3, as DNA: TGCAGCGTAGATGGGACAGGGTCGAGTGAGCAGTACTTC.

J is TRBJ2-1 and V is TRBV29-1; 9 bases line up with TRBD2. The CDR3 is 14 amino acids. The junction had 11 bases not matched to a gene; V was cut back by 7 bases and J by 7 bases. Looked up from germline, CDR1 is SQVTM and CDR2 is ANQGSEA. The CDR3 bases are TGCAGCGGGATACTAGCGGGCCTTAGGAATGAGCAGTTCTTC. Amino acid sequence: CSGILAGLRNEQFF.

This chain uses TRBV29-1 with TRBJ2-2, with D unresolved. Germline CDR1 and CDR2: SQVTM and ANQGSEA. The CDR3 has 13 residues. V lost 5 bases to trimming and J lost 4 bases, with 11 bases between them. The CDR3 nucleotides are TGCAGCGTTAGTCTAGTGAGCACCGGGGAGCTGTTTTTT. Amino acid sequence: CSVSLVSTGELFF.

J is TRBJ2-7 and V is TRBV13; 7 bases fit TRBD1. Germline V lookup: CDR1 PRHDT, CDR2 FYEKMQ (reference sequence). The CDR3 consists of 14 residues. The trim removed 5 bases at V and 3 bases at J, leaving 7 bases unmatched. CDR3 amino acids: CASSPGGTDYEQYF. CDR3 DNA: TGTGCCAGCAGCCCGGGTGGGACAGACTACGAGCAGTACTTC.

This clone has a handful of counts. This chain connects TRBV2 to TRBJ1-2, with 7 bases aligning to TRBD1. Germline CDR1 is SNHLY and CDR2 is FYNNEI. This CDR3 comprises 16 residues. Germline trimming cut 1 base from V and 0 bases from J; bases unmatched to any gene: 5. Here the CDR3 reads CASSEEQGLANYGYTF. CDR3 sequence (DNA): TGTGCCAGCAGTGAAGAACAGGGGTTAGCTAACTATGGCTACACCTTC.

The J gene is TRBJ2-5, the V gene TRBV11-3; 7 bases are shared with TRBD1. Germline trimming cut 1 base from V and 5 bases from J; bases unmatched to any gene: 4. Looked up from germline, CDR1 is SGHNT and CDR2 is YENEEA. The CDR3 consists of 14 residues. This CDR3 reads CASSLGQGAETQYF. CDR3 DNA: TGTGCCAGCAGCTTAGGACAGGGCGCGGAGACCCAGTACTTC.

V usage is TRBV7-9 and J usage is TRBJ2-5; 7 bases fit TRBD2. This CDR3 spans 16 amino acids. CDR1 is SEHNR, CDR2 FQNEAQ, per germline (reference sequence). V was clipped by 4 bases and J by 5 bases; unmatched bases: 13. The CDR3 sequence: CASSSLEGGWRETQYF. In DNA, the CDR3 is TGTGCCAGCAGCTCCCTCGAGGGAGGGTGGAGGGAGACCCAGTACTTC. Looking up the rest from reference TRBV7-9 and TRBJ2-5 gives the full variable domain: DTGVSQNPRHKITKRGQNVTFRCDPISEHNRLYWYRQTLGQGPEFLTYFQNEAQLEKSRLLSDRFSAERPKGSFSTLEIQRTEQGDSAMYLCASSSLEGGWRETQYFGPGTRLLVL.

This clone turned up a few times. The chain carries TRBV5-5 and TRBJ2-5; 12 nucleotides line up with TRBD1. Trimming removed 4 bases from V and 5 bases from J; junction bases left unmatched: 9. The CDR3 has 16 amino acids. In germline, CDR1 is SGHKS, CDR2 YYEKEE (reference sequence). The CDR3 bases are TGTGCCAGCAGCACCCGGGACAGGGGGCATGGGGAGACCCAGTACTTC. This translates into CASSTRDRGHGETQYF.

This clone was counted between two and nine times. CDR3 region: CASSLVTDYGYTF. For the CDR3, the DNA is TGTGCCAGCAGCTTAGTAACGGACTATGGCTACACCTTC. The gene calls are TRBV13 and TRBJ1-2; no reliable D call. There are 13 residues in the CDR3. V lost 1 base and J lost 3, with 6 bases in between. Germline CDR1 PRHDT, CDR2 FYEKMQ (reference sequence).

This clone turned up a few times. The chain employs TRBV5-1 and TRBJ1-1; perhaps TRBD1 as D (5 bases). The CDR3 loop spans 15 amino acids. In germline, CDR1 is SGHRS, CDR2 YFSETQ. The V gene lost 4 bases and the J gene lost 5 bases, with 18 bases spanning the gap. The CDR3 sequence: CASSTRTGPRTEAFF. Here the CDR3 DNA reads TGCGCCAGCAGCACCCGTACAGGCCCGCGAACTGAAGCTTTCTTT.